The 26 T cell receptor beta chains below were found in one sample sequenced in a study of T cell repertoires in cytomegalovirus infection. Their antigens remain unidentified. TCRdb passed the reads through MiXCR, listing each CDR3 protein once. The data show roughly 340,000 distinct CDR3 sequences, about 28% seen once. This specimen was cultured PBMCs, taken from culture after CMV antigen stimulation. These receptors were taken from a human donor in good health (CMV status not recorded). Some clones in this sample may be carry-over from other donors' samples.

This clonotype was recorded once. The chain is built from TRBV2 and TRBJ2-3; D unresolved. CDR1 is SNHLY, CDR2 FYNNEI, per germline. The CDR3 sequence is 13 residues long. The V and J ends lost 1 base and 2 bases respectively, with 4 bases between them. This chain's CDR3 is CASSEEATDTQYF. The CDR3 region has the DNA TGTGCCAGCAGTGAAGAGGCCACAGATACGCAGTATTTT.

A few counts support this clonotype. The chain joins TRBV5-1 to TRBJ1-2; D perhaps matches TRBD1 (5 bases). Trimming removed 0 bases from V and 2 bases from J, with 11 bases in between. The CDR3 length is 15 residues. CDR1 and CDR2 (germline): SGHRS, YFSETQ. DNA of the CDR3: TGCGCCAGCAGCTTGGGGACACGAGGAAACTATGGCTACACCTTC. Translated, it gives CASSLGTRGNYGYTF.

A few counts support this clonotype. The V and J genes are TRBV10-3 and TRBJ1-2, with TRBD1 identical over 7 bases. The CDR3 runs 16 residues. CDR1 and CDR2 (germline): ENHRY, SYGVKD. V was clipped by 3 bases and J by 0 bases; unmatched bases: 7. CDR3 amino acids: CAISDYRGPANYGYTF. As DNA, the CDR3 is TGTGCCATCAGTGATTACAGGGGCCCAGCTAACTATGGCTACACCTTC.

For the CDR3, the DNA is TGTGCCAGCAGCCCGGGACCTGGGAATACGCAGTATTTT. Amino acids: CASSPGPGNTQYF. J is TRBJ2-3 and V is TRBV5-3; either TRBD1 or TRBD2 may supply D (5 bases each). TRBV5-3 is annotated as an ORF whose role is uncertain. The CDR3 covers 13 residues. V lost 8 bases and J lost 7, with 17 bases in between.

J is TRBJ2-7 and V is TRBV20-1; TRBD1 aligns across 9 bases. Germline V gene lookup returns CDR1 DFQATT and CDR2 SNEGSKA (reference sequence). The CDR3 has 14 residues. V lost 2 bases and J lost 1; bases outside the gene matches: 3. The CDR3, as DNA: TGCAGTGCTAGACAGACAGGGGGTTCCTACGAGCAGTACTTC. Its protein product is CSARQTGGSYEQYF.

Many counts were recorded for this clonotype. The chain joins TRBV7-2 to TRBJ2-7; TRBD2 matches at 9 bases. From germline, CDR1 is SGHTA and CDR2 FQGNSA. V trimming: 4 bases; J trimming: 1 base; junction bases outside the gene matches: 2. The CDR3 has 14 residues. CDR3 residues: CASSSTSGSYEQYF. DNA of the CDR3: TGTGCCAGCAGCTCAACTAGCGGGTCCTACGAGCAGTACTTC.

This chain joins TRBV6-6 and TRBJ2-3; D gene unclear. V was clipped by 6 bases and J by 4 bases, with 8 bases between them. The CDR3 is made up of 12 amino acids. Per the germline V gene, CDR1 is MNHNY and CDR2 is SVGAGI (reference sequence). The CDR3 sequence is CASRLTADTQYF. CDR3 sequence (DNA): TGTGCCAGCAGACTCACCGCAGATACGCAGTATTTT.

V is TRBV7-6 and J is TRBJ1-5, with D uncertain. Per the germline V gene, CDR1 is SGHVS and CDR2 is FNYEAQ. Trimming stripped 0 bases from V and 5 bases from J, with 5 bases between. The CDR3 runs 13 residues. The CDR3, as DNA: TGTGCCAGCAGCTTAGCGGCGGATCAGCCCCAGCATTTT. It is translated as CASSLAADQPQHF.

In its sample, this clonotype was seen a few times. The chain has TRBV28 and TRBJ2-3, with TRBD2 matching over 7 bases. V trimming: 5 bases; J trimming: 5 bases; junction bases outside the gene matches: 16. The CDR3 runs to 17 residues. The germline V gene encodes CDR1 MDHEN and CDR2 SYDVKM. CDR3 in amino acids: CASSQSGAPSQEDTQYF. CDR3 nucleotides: TGTGCCAGCAGTCAAAGCGGGGCACCTTCTCAAGAAGATACGCAGTATTTT.

The CDR3 sequence is CASSQPDEGASYNEQFF. In DNA, the CDR3 is TGTGCCAGCAGCCAGCCCGACGAGGGCGCCAGCTACAATGAGCAGTTCTTC. The J gene is TRBJ2-1, the V gene TRBV4-2, with D tentatively TRBD2 (5 bases). V was shortened by 3 bases and J by 3 bases, with 18 bases between the two germline ends. Germline V gives CDR1 LGHNA, CDR2 YNFKEQ. CDR3 size: 17 residues.

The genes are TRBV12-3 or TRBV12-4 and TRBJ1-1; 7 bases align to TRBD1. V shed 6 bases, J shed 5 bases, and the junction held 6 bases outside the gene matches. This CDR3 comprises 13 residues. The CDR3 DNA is TGTGCCAGCAGGCCCGACAGGGTAACTGAAGCTTTCTTT. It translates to CASRPDRVTEAFF.

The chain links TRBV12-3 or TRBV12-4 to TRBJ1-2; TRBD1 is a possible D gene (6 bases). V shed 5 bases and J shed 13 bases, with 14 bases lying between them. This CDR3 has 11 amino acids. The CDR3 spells CASSTGKLGTF. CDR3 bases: TGTGCCAGCAGTACAGGGAAGCTGGGCACCTTC.

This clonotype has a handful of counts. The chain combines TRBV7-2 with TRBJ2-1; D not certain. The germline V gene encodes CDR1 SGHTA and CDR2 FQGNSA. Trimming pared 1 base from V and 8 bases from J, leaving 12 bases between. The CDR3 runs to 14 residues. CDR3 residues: CASSLGALAHEQFF. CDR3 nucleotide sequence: TGTGCCAGCAGCTTAGGGGCTTTGGCCCATGAGCAGTTCTTC.

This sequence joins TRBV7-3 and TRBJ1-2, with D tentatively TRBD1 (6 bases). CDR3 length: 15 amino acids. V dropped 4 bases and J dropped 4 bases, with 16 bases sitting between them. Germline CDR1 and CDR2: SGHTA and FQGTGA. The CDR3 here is CASSSVAGDFYGYTF. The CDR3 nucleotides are TGTGCCAGCAGCTCCGTGGCAGGGGACTTCTATGGCTACACCTTC.

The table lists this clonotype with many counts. As DNA, the CDR3 is TGCGCCAGCAGGACAGGGACATGGAACACTGAAGCTTTCTTT. Its translation: CASRTGTWNTEAFF. J is TRBJ1-1 and V is TRBV5-1; 7 nucleotides agree with TRBD1. The germline V gene has CDR1 SGHRS and CDR2 YFSETQ. Trimming removed 5 bases from V and 1 base from J; junction bases left unmatched: 5. This CDR3 has 14 amino acids.

CDR3 sequence: CASSQDVAVFSGRALNEQFF. The DNA for the CDR3 is TGCGCCAGCAGCCAAGATGTTGCAGTTTTTAGCGGGAGGGCCCTCAATGAGCAGTTCTTC. The V call is TRBV4-1, the J call TRBJ2-1; TRBD2 agrees at 11 bases. CDR1 MGHRA and CDR2 YSYEKL come from the germline V gene. V shed 0 bases and J 6 bases; nucleotides not matched to a gene: 16. CDR3 length: 20 residues.

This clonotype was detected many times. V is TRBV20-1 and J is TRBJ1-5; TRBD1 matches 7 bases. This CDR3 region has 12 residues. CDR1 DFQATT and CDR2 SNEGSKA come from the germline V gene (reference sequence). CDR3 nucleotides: TGCAGCGCCAGACAGGGCGGTCAGCCCCAGCATTTT. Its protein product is CSARQGGQPQHF.

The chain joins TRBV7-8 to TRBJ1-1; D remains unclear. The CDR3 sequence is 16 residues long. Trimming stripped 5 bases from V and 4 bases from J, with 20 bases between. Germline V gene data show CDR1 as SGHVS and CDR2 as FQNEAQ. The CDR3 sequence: CASSPPYSGSTTEAFF. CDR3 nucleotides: TGTGCCAGCAGCCCCCCTTATAGCGGTTCGACCACTGAAGCTTTCTTT. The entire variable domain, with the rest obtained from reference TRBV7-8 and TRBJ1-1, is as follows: GAGVSQSPRYKVAKRGQDVALRCDPISGHVSLFWYQQALGQGPEFLTYFQNEAQLDKSGLPSDRFFAERPEGSVSTLKIQRTQQEDSAVYLCASSPPYSGSTTEAFFGQGTRLTVV.

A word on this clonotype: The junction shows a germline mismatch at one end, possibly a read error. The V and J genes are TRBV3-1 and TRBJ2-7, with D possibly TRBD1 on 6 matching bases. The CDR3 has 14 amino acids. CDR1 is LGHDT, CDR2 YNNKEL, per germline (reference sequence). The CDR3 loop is CVSSQARGPYEQYF. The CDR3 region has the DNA TGTGTCAGCAGCCAAGCCAGGGGACCCTACGAGCAGTACTTC.

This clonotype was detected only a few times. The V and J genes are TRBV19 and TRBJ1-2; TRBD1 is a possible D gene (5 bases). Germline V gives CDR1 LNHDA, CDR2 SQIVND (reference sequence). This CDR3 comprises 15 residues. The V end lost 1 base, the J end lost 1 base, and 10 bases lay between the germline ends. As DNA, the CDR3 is TGTGCCAGTAGTATAGCTCGACAGCTTAACTATGGCTACACCTTC. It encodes CASSIARQLNYGYTF. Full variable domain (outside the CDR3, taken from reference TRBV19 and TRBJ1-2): DGGITQSPKYLFRKEGQNVTLSCEQNLNHDAMYWYRQDPGQGLRLIYYSQIVNDFQKGDIAEGYSVSREKKESFPLTVTSAQKNPTAFYLCASSIARQLNYGYTFGSGTRLTVV.

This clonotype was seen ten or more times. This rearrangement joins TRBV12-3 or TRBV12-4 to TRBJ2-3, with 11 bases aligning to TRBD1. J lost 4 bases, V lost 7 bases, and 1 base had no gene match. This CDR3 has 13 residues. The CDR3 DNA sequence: TGTGCCAGCAAGGGACAGGGGGCAGATACGCAGTATTTT. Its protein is CASKGQGADTQYF.

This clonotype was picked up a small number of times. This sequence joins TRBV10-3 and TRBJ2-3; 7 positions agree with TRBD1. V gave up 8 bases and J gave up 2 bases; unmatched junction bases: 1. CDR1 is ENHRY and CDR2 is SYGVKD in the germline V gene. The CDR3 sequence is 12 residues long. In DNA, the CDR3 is TGTGCCATCGGACAGGACACAGATACGCAGTATTTT. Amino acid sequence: CAIGQDTDTQYF.

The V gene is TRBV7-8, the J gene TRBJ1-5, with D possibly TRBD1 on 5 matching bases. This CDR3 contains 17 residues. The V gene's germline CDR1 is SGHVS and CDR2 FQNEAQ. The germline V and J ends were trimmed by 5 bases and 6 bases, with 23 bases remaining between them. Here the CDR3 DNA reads TGTGCCAGCAGCGCGTACCGATTGGGCAGGGAAGGTCAGCCCCAGCATTTT. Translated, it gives CASSAYRLGREGQPQHF.

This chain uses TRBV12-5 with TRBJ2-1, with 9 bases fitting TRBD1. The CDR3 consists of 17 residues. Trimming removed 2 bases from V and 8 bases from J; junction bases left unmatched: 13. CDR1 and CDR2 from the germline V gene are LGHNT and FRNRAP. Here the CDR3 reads CASGLFPGTGLADEQFF. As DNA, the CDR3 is TGTGCTAGTGGTTTGTTCCCCGGGACAGGGTTAGCAGATGAGCAGTTCTTC.

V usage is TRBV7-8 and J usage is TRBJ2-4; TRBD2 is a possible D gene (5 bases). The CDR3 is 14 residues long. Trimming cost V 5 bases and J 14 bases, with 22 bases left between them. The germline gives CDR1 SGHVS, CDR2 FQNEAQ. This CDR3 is CASSLYPGPGLKYF. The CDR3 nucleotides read TGTGCCAGCAGCCTATATCCAGGTCCGGGGTTGAAGTACTTC.

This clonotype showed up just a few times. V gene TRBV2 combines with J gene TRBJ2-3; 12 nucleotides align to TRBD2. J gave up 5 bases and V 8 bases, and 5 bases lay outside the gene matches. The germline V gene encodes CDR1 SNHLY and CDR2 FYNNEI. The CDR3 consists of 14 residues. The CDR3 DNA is TGTGCCAGCGAGCCGGGACTAGCGGGAGATACGCAGTATTTT. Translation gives CASEPGLAGDTQYF. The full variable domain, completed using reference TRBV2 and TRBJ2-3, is EPEVTQTPSHQVTQMGQEVILRCVPISNHLYFYWYRQILGQKVEFLVSFYNNEISEKSEIFDDQFSVERPDGSNFTLKIRSTKLEDSAMYFCASEPGLAGDTQYFGPGTRLTVL.